Below are 9 T cell receptor beta chains sequenced from a single sample in a study of a mutant IDH1 vaccine in newly diagnosed glioma. Specified time point: baseline, week 1 (first vaccination visit). Treatment specified: pre-vaccination baseline after standard-of-care therapy. Sequenced by immunoSEQ multiplex PCR; TCRdb stores in-frame clones only, minus some. The sample has tens of thousands of clones, around four fifths seen once. This sample comprised PBMCs, obtained from a glioma patient treated with radiotherapy, temozolomide or both. The receptors stem from a woman between 45 and 65 years old with glioma.

The V gene is TRBV7-2, the J gene TRBJ2-7, with D possibly matching TRBD1 (5 bases). The CDR3 spans 12 residues. The germline gives CDR1 SGHTA, CDR2 FQGNSA. Trimming pared 2 bases from V and 4 bases from J, leaving 6 bases between. As DNA, the CDR3 is TGTGCCAGCAGCTTAAGGGGATACGAGCAGTACTTC. Its translation: CASSLRGYEQYF.

This clone was detected only once. The rearrangement joins TRBV2 to TRBJ1-3, with 8 positions matching TRBD1. Trimming took 7 bases from V and 4 from J; bases not matched to a gene: 6. The CDR3 consists of 14 residues. Germline CDR1 and CDR2: SNHLY and FYNNEI. The CDR3 loop is CASNQGAEGNTIYF. The DNA of the CDR3 is TGTGCCAGCAATCAGGGGGCGGAAGGAAACACCATATATTTT.

J is TRBJ2-7 and V is TRBV13; the match to TRBD1 covers 11 bases. The CDR3 runs to 14 residues. The germline gives CDR1 PRHDT, CDR2 FYEKMQ (reference sequence). V lost 5 bases to trimming and J lost 6 bases; unmatched junction nucleotides: 6. The CDR3 here is CASSPRDRGGEQYF. The CDR3, as DNA: TGTGCCAGCAGCCCCCGGGACAGGGGGGGCGAGCAGTACTTC.

CDR3 nucleotide sequence: TGTGCCAGCAGCCAGGGGGGGGTTGAGACCCAGTACTTC. The encoded protein is CASSQGGVETQYF. The chain uses TRBV4-2 and TRBJ2-5; TRBD2 matches at 7 bases. Germline CDR1 is LGHNA and CDR2 is YNFKEQ. V shed 3 bases and J 5 bases; nucleotides not matched to a gene: 3. This CDR3 is built from 13 residues.

This chain joins TRBV19 and TRBJ1-1; 8 nucleotides match TRBD1. V lost 6 bases, J lost 1 base, and 4 bases stayed unmatched. Germline V gene data show CDR1 as LNHDA and CDR2 as SQIVND (reference sequence). This CDR3 has 14 residues. Here the CDR3 reads CASRVGTGNTEAFF. The CDR3 nucleotides read TGTGCCAGTAGGGTGGGGACAGGGAACACTGAAGCTTTCTTT.

This clone was detected only once. The chain joins TRBV5-4 to TRBJ1-6; D gene uncertain. Germline lookup yields CDR1 SGHNT and CDR2 YYREEE (reference sequence). The CDR3 contains 13 residues. The germline V and J ends were trimmed by 9 bases and 7 bases, with 14 bases remaining between them. The CDR3, as DNA: TGTGCCATAGCCTCGGGCACCAATTCACCCCTCCACTTT. This translates into CAIASGTNSPLHF.

V gene TRBV28 combines with J gene TRBJ1-2; maybe TRBD1 (5 bases). The CDR3 consists of 11 residues. Germline CDR1 MDHEN, CDR2 SYDVKM. Trimming cost V 1 base and J 8 bases, with 5 bases left between them. The CDR3 loop is CASSLSGGYTF. The CDR3 DNA reads TGTGCCAGCAGTTTATCAGGGGGCTACACCTTC.

This clone was seen a handful of times. The chain carries TRBV5-5 and TRBJ1-5, with 9 bases that match TRBD1. J gave up 4 bases and V 3 bases, and 2 bases lay outside the gene matches. Germline V gene sequence: CDR1 SGHKS, CDR2 YYEKEE (reference sequence). The CDR3 length is 14 residues. CDR3 residues: CASSWGTGNQPQHF. The CDR3 bases are TGTGCCAGCAGCTGGGGGACAGGGAATCAGCCCCAGCATTTT. The whole variable domain, filled in from reference TRBV5-5 and TRBJ1-5, reads DAGVTQSPTHLIKTRGQQVTLRCSPISGHKSVSWYQQVLGQGPQFIFQYYEKEERGRGNFPDRFSARQFPNYSSELNVNALLLGDSALYLCASSWGTGNQPQHFGDGTRLSIL.

The V call is TRBV7-9, the J call TRBJ1-1, with a tentative D call TRBD1 (5 bases). Per germline, CDR1 SEHNR and CDR2 FQNEAQ (reference sequence). This CDR3 has 14 amino acids. Trimming removed 5 bases from V and 1 base from J, with 11 bases in between. This chain's CDR3 is CASSPREWNTEAFF. In DNA form, the CDR3 reads TGTGCCAGCAGCCCCAGGGAGTGGAACACTGAAGCTTTCTTT.